Following are 13 T cell receptor beta chains from one sample sequenced in a study of T cells in localized non-small cell lung cancer. Libraries were prepared by immunoSEQ multiplex PCR; TCRdb keeps only in-frame clonotypes and omits some of them. The sample lists about 70,000 clones, roughly nine tenths seen once, with 21% in the top ten. This sample comprised peripheral blood, obtained before any cancer treatment. All receptors come from a male donor older than 55 with stage III squamous cell lung carcinoma.

This chain joins TRBV2 and TRBJ2-5, with 11 bases aligning to TRBD1. The V gene's germline CDR1 is SNHLY and CDR2 FYNNEI. V was pared by 2 bases and J by 4 bases, with 3 bases of the junction left unmatched. This CDR3 contains 15 residues. The CDR3 sequence is CASSESGTGGETQYF. CDR3 coding DNA: TGTGCCAGCAGTGAAAGCGGGACAGGGGGAGAGACCCAGTACTTC.

CDR3 nucleotide sequence: TGTGCCAGTAAGTATCCAGGCCTCGGCCAGCCCCAGCATTTT. Translating it yields CASKYPGLGQPQHF. V gene TRBV19 combines with J gene TRBJ1-5; D remains unclear. This CDR3 has 14 residues. V lost 7 bases to trimming and J lost 7 bases, with 17 bases between them. Germline loops: CDR1 LNHDA, CDR2 SQIVND (reference sequence).

J is TRBJ2-5 and V is TRBV7-8; D may be TRBD2 (5 bases). Trimming removed 1 base from V and 4 bases from J, with 13 bases in between. The CDR3 totals 15 residues. Germline V gene data show CDR1 as SGHVS and CDR2 as FQNEAQ. CDR3 in amino acids: CASSLGRGGSETQYF. The CDR3, as DNA: TGTGCCAGCAGCTTAGGGCGAGGCGGGTCAGAGACCCAGTACTTC.

This chain joins TRBV6-5 and TRBJ1-1; D perhaps matches TRBD1 (5 bases). The ends were cut back, 5 bases at V and 11 bases at J, with 18 bases in the middle. The length of the CDR3 is 13 residues. Germline loops: CDR1 MNHEY, CDR2 SVGAGI. The CDR3 bases are TGTGCCAGCAGTGGGGGAGGTTTAGGGAATGCTTTCTTT. Protein product: CASSGGGLGNAFF.

DNA of the CDR3: TGTGCCTGGAGTGTACGGAAGCAGGGTAATGAAAAACTGTTTTTT. This gives the protein CAWSVRKQGNEKLFF. V gene TRBV30 combines with J gene TRBJ1-4, with D maybe TRBD1 (5 bases). Germline V gene lookup returns CDR1 GTSNPN and CDR2 SVGIG (reference sequence). This CDR3 region has 15 residues. V was pared by 0 bases and J by 4 bases, with 12 bases between.

This clone was picked up a small number of times. The J gene is TRBJ1-1, the V gene TRBV29-1; a possible D gene is TRBD1 (6 bases). V was clipped by 4 bases and J by 4 bases, with 13 bases between them. This CDR3 is 13 amino acids long. CDR1 is SQVTM and CDR2 is ANQGSEA in the germline V gene. DNA for the CDR3: TGCAGCGTTGCCACGGGGGCACCCACTGAAGCTTTCTTT. Encoded protein: CSVATGAPTEAFF.

The chain employs TRBV5-1 and TRBJ2-2, with D hard to call. V was trimmed by 0 bases and J by 3 bases, leaving 9 bases between them. The CDR3 has 15 amino acids. Germline V gene data show CDR1 as SGHRS and CDR2 as YFSETQ. The CDR3 nucleotides read TGCGCCAGCAGCTTGGATAGGTCCTACACCGGGGAGCTGTTTTTT. It is translated as CASSLDRSYTGELFF. Full variable domain (missing parts from reference TRBV5-1 and TRBJ2-2): KAGVTQTPRYLIKTRGQQVTLSCSPISGHRSVSWYQQTPGQGLQFLFEYFSETQRNKGNFPGRFSGRQFSNSRSEMNVSTLELGDSALYLCASSLDRSYTGELFFGEGSRLTVL.

The chain carries TRBV6-5 and TRBJ2-2; 8 nucleotides align to TRBD1. Unmatched junction bases numbered 9, after V lost 4 bases and J lost 8 bases. The germline V gene encodes CDR1 MNHEY and CDR2 SVGAGI. The CDR3 sequence is 15 residues long. CDR3 sequence: CASSWGQVLGGELFF. CDR3 bases: TGTGCCAGCAGTTGGGGACAGGTTTTAGGAGGGGAGCTGTTTTTT.

The gene calls are TRBV4-2 and TRBJ2-2; D possibly corresponds to TRBD2 (7 bases). The CDR3 extends over 17 amino acids. V was cut by 4 bases and J by 5 bases, with 20 bases left in between. The V gene's germline CDR1 is LGHNA and CDR2 YNFKEQ. The chain's CDR3 is CASSLLRGGAGTGELFF. The CDR3 coding sequence is TGTGCCAGCAGCCTCCTCAGAGGGGGGGCCGGGACCGGGGAGCTGTTTTTT.

The V call is TRBV19, the J call TRBJ2-2; no definite D call. Trimming cost V 4 bases and J 9 bases, with 18 bases left between them. The germline V gene encodes CDR1 LNHDA and CDR2 SQIVND (reference sequence). The CDR3 totals 15 residues. CDR3 nucleotides: TGTGCCAGTAGTACCCTTTGGGCCACACCGCGGGAGCTGTTTTTT. Translated, it gives CASSTLWATPRELFF.

The genes are TRBV29-1 and TRBJ2-7, with a possible D match to TRBD2 (6 bases). The V and J ends lost 7 bases and 3 bases respectively, with 19 bases between them. CDR1 SQVTM and CDR2 ANQGSEA come from the germline V gene. The CDR3 runs to 14 residues. The CDR3 here is CSATRAGGDYEQYF. The CDR3 DNA reads TGCAGCGCCACAAGGGCCGGGGGAGACTACGAGCAGTACTTC.

The chain links TRBV19 to TRBJ1-3, with D uncertain. The V gene lost 5 bases and the J gene lost 4 bases, with 6 bases spanning the gap. The CDR3 extends over 12 amino acids. Germline CDR1 and CDR2: LNHDA and SQIVND (reference sequence). CDR3: CASSLHGNTIYF. CDR3 sequence (DNA): TGTGCCAGTAGTTTGCACGGAAACACCATATATTTT.

The chain combines TRBV7-2 with TRBJ2-1; a weak D match, TRBD1 (5 bases). Trimming cost V 7 bases and J 4 bases, with 11 bases left between them. The germline gives CDR1 SGHTA, CDR2 FQGNSA. The CDR3 runs 13 residues. The CDR3 loop reads CASTRTRYNEQFF. DNA for the CDR3: TGTGCCAGCACCAGGACACGTTACAATGAGCAGTTCTTC.